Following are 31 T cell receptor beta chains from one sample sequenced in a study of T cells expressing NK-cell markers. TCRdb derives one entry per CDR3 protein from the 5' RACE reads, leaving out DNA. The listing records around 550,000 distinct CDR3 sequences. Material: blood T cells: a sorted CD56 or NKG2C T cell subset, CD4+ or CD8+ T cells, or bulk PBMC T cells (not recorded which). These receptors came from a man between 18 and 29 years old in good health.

Here the CDR3 reads CASSQDRGGRYNEQFF. The chain combines TRBV14 with TRBJ2-1; TCRdb reports TRBD2, a call that lacks DNA to check it against. There are 16 residues in the CDR3. Per the germline V gene, CDR1 is SGHDN and CDR2 is FVKESK.

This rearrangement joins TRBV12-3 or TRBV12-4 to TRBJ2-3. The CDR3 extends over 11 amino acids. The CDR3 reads CASSSSGTQYF.

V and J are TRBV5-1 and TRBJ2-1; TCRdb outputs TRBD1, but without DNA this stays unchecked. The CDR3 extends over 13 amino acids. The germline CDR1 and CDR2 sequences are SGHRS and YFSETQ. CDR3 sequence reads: CASSPRDGREQFF.

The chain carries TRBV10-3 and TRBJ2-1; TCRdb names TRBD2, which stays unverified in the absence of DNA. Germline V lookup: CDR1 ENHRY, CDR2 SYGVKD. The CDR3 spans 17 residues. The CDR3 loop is CAISDPPGLAANNEQFF.

The CDR3 sequence is CASSSRRGGGGEKLFF. V gene TRBV7-6 combines with J gene TRBJ1-4; TCRdb calls TRBD1, which cannot be checked without DNA. The CDR3 has 16 residues. Per germline, CDR1 SGHVS and CDR2 FNYEAQ.

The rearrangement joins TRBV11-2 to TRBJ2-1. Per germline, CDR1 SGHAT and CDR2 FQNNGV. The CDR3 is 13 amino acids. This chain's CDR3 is CASSLGRIHEQFF.

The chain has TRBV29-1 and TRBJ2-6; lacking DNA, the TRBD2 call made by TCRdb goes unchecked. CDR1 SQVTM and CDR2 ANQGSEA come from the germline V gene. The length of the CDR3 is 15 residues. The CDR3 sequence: CSVLAGVSGANVLTF.

Here the CDR3 reads CASSPPLGVTDTQYF. The chain has TRBV18 and TRBJ2-3; TCRdb reports TRBD2, a call that lacks DNA to check it against. The CDR3 length is 15 residues. Germline CDR1 reads KGHSH; CDR2 reads LQKENI.

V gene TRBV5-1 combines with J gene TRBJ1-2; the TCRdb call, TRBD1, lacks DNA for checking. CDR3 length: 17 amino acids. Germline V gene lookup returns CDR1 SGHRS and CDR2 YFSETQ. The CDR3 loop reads CASSLESKGTNYYGYTF.

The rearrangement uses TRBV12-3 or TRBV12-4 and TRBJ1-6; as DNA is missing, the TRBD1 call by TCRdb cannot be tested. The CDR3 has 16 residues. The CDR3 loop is CASSLGGQGISSPLHF.

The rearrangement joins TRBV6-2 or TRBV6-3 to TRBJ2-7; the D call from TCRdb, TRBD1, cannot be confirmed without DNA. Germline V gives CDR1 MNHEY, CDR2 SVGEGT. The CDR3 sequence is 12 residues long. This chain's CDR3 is CASRDNEYEQYF.

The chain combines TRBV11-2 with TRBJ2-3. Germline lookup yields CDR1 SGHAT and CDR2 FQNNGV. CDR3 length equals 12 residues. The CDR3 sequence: CASRWSGDTQYF.

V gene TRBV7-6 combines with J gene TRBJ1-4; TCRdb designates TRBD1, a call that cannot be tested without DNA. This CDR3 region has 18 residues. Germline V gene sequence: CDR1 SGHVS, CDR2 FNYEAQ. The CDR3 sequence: CASSQSLITGGGGEKLFF.

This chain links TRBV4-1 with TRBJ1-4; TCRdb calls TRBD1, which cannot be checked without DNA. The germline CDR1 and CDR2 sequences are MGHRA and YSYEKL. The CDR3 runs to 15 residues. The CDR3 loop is CASSQVGGLFEKLFF.

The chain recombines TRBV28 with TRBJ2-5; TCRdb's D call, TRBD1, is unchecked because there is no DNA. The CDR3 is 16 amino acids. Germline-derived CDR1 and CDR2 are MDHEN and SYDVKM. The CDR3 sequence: CASSFYGTGGRETQYF.

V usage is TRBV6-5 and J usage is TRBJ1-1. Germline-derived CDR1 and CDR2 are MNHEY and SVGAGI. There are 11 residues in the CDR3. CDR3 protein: CASSQASEAFF.

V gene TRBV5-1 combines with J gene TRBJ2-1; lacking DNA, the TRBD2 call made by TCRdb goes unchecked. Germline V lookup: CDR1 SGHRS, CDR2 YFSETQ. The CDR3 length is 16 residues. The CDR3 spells CASSLGAGGRRDEQFF. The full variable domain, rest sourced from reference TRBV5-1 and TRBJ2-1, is KAGVTQTPRYLIKTRGQQVTLSCSPISGHRSVSWYQQTPGQGLQFLFEYFSETQRNKGNFPGRFSGRQFSNSRSEMNVSTLELGDSALYLCASSLGAGGRRDEQFFGPGTRLTVL.

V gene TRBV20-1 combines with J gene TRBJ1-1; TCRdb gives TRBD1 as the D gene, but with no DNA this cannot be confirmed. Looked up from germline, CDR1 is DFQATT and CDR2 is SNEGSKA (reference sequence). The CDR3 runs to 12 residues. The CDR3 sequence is CSASGTGFEAFF.

CDR3 in amino acids: CASSLSFSGSTDTQYF. V usage is TRBV28 and J usage is TRBJ2-3; the TCRdb call, TRBD2, lacks DNA for checking. Looked up from germline, CDR1 is MDHEN and CDR2 is SYDVKM. The CDR3 loop spans 16 amino acids. Full variable domain (missing parts from reference TRBV28 and TRBJ2-3): DVKVTQSSRYLVKRTGEKVFLECVQDMDHENMFWYRQDPGLGLRLIYFSYDVKMKEKGDIPEGYSVSREKKERFSLILESASTNQTSMYLCASSLSFSGSTDTQYFGPGTRLTVL.

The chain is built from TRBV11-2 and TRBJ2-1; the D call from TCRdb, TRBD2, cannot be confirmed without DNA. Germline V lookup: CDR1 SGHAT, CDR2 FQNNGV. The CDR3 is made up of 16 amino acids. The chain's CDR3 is CASSALAGDKDNEQFF.

This CDR3 is CAISESSGRSYEQYF. The genes are TRBV10-3 and TRBJ2-7. Germline values: CDR1 ENHRY, CDR2 SYGVKD. The CDR3 has 15 amino acids.

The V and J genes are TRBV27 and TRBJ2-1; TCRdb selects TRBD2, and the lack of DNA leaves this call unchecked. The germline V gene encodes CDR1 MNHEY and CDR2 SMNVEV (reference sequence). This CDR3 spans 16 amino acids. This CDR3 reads CASSSSTSGTYNEQFF.

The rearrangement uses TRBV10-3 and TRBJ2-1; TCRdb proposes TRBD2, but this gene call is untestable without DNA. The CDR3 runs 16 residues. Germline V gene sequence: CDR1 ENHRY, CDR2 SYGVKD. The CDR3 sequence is CAISERSSGRTNEQFF.

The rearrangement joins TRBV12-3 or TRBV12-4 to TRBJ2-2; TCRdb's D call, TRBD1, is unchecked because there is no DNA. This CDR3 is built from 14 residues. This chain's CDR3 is CASSLKQGVGELFF.

The CDR3 is CASSFVGPVTNTQYF. The rearrangement joins TRBV11-3 to TRBJ2-3; TCRdb selects TRBD1, and the lack of DNA leaves this call unchecked. Germline V CDR1 and CDR2: SGHNT, YENEEA. CDR3 length equals 15 residues. Supplemented by reference TRBV11-3 and TRBJ2-3, the full variable domain reads EAGVVQSPRYKIIEKKQPVAFWCNPISGHNTLYWYLQNLGQGPELLIRYENEEAVDDSQLPKDRFSAERLKGVDSTLKIQPAELGDSAVYLCASSFVGPVTNTQYFGPGTRLTVL.

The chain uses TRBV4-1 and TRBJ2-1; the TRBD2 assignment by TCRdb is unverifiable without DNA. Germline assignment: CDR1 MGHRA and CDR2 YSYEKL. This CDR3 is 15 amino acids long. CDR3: CASSDLAGGVNEQFF.

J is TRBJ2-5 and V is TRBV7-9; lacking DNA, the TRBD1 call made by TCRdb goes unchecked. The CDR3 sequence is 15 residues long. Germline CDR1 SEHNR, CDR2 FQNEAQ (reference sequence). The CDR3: CASSLKRLGGETQYF.

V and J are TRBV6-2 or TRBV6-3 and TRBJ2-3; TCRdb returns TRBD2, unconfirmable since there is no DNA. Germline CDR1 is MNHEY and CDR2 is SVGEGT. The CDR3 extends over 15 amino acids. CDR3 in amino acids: CASGGNVIRTDTQYF.

The CDR3 loop reads CASSRGLYGEQYF. The chain employs TRBV14 and TRBJ2-7. The CDR3 length is 13 residues. CDR1 is SGHDN, CDR2 FVKESK, per germline.

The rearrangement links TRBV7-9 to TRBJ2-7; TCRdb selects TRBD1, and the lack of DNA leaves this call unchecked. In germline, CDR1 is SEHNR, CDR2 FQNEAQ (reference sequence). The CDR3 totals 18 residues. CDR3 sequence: CASSLYGPQGEGTYEQYF.

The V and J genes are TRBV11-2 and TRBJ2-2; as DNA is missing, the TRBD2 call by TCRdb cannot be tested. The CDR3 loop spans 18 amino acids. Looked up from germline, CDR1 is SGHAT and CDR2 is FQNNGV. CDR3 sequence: CASSFEGLAGGYTGELFF.